This record covers a single TCR beta chain. The antigen remains unidentified. This specimen belongs to a study of T-cell memory formation after mild COVID-19. The V and J ends lost 0 bases and 0 bases, in that order; junction bases with no gene match: 12. Looked up from germline, CDR1 is LGHNA and CDR2 is YNFKEQ. The CDR3 runs to 20 residues. Points from the study as a whole: Clones that contracted from day 15 to 85 had balanced CD4/CD8; later expanders were CD4+ biased.

In TCRdb, the 5' RACE reads were re-called with MiXCR into one record per CDR3 protein. The sample has 350,000 to 450,000 distinct CDR3 sequences, around 27% seen once; the top ten hold roughly 14%. The clonotype originates from an adult woman who had mild COVID-19 (a few samples of this study predate the infection). Cell type and time point are not known. The chain has TRBV4-2 and TRBJ2-3, with TRBD2 matching 10 bases. Sequenced material: PBMCs or a T cell subset sorted from them (not recorded which). The CDR3 reads CASSQDQYTSGDTSTDTQYF. CDR3 DNA sequence: TGTGCCAGCAGCCAAGATCAATATACTAGCGGGGATACTAGCACAGATACGCAGTATTTT.